This T cell receptor beta chain was identified during a study of blood T cell repertoires in COVID-19 (dated by TCRdb to about 2020). With respect to the entire study: Samples from collaborators originated in the United States, Italy and Spain and spanned both the acute and convalescent phases of COVID-19. The prospective study material was composed of cDNA or gDNA derived from T cells, B-cell-depleted T cells, or PBMCs. Subjects who had been exposed to COVID-19, were actively infected with it, or had recovered from it provided the deeply sampled blood TCRbeta repertoires that made up the dataset. The repertoires were made available in a free public database intended to serve as a resource for research on the immune response to SARS-CoV-2. The samples were drawn from two sources: the first 160 participants of the ongoing ImmuneRACE study, and 1,000 to 1,500 subjects contributed by 6 global collaborators. The sample metadata nearly always contained a de-identified subject ID, COVID-19 status, age in years and sex. Where HLA class I and class II types were available, the types were taken from metadata supplied by the sample provider, not from assay-based typing.

Points the paper makes about the study in general: Clinical and demographic metadata were provided uncurated, with the amount varying by source and participant.

A word on this clone: Its antigen is not yet known. The sample holds no much larger clone one base away, and base qualities are not on file.

The CDR3 covers 13 residues, taking in both the cysteine and the phenylalanine. The entry retains the CDR3 DNA only, 39 bases that are in frame from base 1. Trimming accounts for 8 bases at V and 10 bases at J, while the number of junction bases matched to no gene is 8. CDR1 is given as SEHNR and CDR2 as FQNEAQ, both from the germline V gene (reference sequence). Participants in the prospective study were enrolled through a virtual design, were aged roughly 18 to 90 years, and lived in approximately 25 United States geographic areas. In the prospective study, participants were assigned to cohorts based on the clinical history participants reported in a screening survey and a study questionnaire. Recovered participants in ImmuneRACE Cohort 3 were defined as having two consecutive negative NP/OP PCR tests, clearance from a healthcare professional, or resolution of symptoms. Each participant in the prospective study had whole blood, serum and a nasopharyngeal or oropharyngeal swab collected by mobile phlebotomists. Over a roughly 2-month period, participants in the prospective study had the option of providing additional blood draws and questionnaires. Before DNA extraction, blood samples from the prospective study were shipped at room temperature or frozen.

The immunoSEQ Assay, a bias-controlled multiplex PCR, was used to amplify TCRbeta CDR3 regions from genomic DNA. As for the original processing: Within the assay, amplification of reference gene primers was used to estimate how many nucleated cells each sample contained. To quantify the absolute abundance of each unique TCRbeta CDR3 rearrangement, sequence reads were collapsed and filtered. Productive Simpson clonality was computed per sample as the square root of Simpson's diversity index over productive rearrangements. TCRdb holds this immuneACCESS table with in-frame rearrangements only. Some clones are missing; in checked studies, unresolved V genes explain under half, and the rest has no known cause. V, J and clone size were drawn from that table, and D and trimming were deduced from the DNA. This sample holds 250,000 to 300,000 clones; around 90% were observed only once. Around 0.92% of the sample belongs to the ten largest clones.

The TCR sequence derives from a woman aged 25 to 39 who had recovered from COVID-19. The sample consisted of PBMCs or T cells enriched from blood (not recorded which). Recombination joined TRBV7-9 with TRBJ2-1; 10 bases in the middle match TRBD2. In nucleotides, the sequence is TGTGCCAGCGCCGGGCTAGCGGGAGAAGAGCAGTTCTTC. This yields the protein CASAGLAGEEQFF.